These 3 T cell receptor beta chains share one sample of origin, sequenced in a study. TCRdb fed the RT-PCR reads into MiXCR, producing one record per CDR3 protein. Of hundreds of thousands of distinct CDR3 sequences listed, approximately 15% were seen once; the top ten hold 3.6%. Source material: memory CD4+ T cells from blood. Receptor source: a female donor in good health, serving as a healthy control.

This clonotype was found a few times. The chain uses TRBV7-9 and TRBJ2-7; 9 bases match TRBD1. V trimming: 6 bases; J trimming: 5 bases; junction bases outside the gene matches: 8. This CDR3 contains 14 residues. The germline V gene has CDR1 SEHNR and CDR2 FQNEAQ (reference sequence). This CDR3 reads CASRHGQGMNEQYF. The CDR3 nucleotides read TGTGCCAGCAGACACGGACAGGGGATGAACGAGCAGTACTTC. Supplemented by reference TRBV7-9 and TRBJ2-7, the full variable domain reads DTGVSQNPRHKITKRGQNVTFRCDPISEHNRLYWYRQTLGQGPEFLTYFQNEAQLEKSRLLSDRFSAERPKGSFSTLEIQRTEQGDSAMYLCASRHGQGMNEQYFGPGTRLTVT.

This clonotype was counted a few times. V and J are TRBV4-2 and TRBJ2-1; 10 nucleotides match TRBD2. Trimming at V came to 1 base and at J to 5 bases, leaving 17 bases not matched to a gene. Germline CDR1 LGHNA, CDR2 YNFKEQ. There are 20 residues in the CDR3. CDR3 coding DNA: TGTGCCAGCAGCCAAGCCAGGGGGGGCTTTAGCGGGAGGAACCACAATGAGCAGTTCTTC. Translating it yields CASSQARGGFSGRNHNEQFF.

This clonotype was counted a single time. The rearrangement joins TRBV11-3 to TRBJ2-3, with TRBD2 identical over 10 bases. Germline V lookup: CDR1 SGHNT, CDR2 YENEEA. This CDR3 contains 16 residues. V shed 1 base and J 4 bases; nucleotides not matched to a gene: 5. The CDR3 coding sequence is TGTGCCAGCAGCTTAGGGGGAGCGGGAGGGTCAGATACGCAGTATTTT. Protein product: CASSLGGAGGSDTQYF.